This entry lists 29 T cell receptor beta chains sequenced from one sample in a study of shared clonotypes between healthy human individuals. The data were produced by immunoSEQ multiplex PCR, yet TCRdb's version contains in-frame clones alone and is incomplete. Of over 750,000 clones listed, roughly 96% are singletons. CD45RO-negative cells were positively selected for CCR7, leaving out terminally differentiated effector memory CD45RA+ cells. Sequencing was done on a sample of naive CD8+ T cells sorted from blood. These receptors came from a man aged 30 to 39 in good health.

CDR3 sequence (DNA): TGTGCCAGCACGGGTAACGGAACCTACGAGCAGTACTTC. Its protein is CASTGNGTYEQYF. The chain couples TRBV2 to TRBJ2-7; D remains unclear. Trimming left V 7 bases short and J 2 bases short, with 12 bases between. Germline V gene lookup returns CDR1 SNHLY and CDR2 FYNNEI. The CDR3 loop spans 13 amino acids.

This clone was seen only a few times. The chain is built from TRBV18 and TRBJ2-2, with D possibly TRBD1 on 6 matching bases. This CDR3 is 16 amino acids long. Germline CDR1 KGHSH, CDR2 LQKENI. V dropped 8 bases and J dropped 6 bases, with 22 bases sitting between them. In DNA, the CDR3 is TGTGCCAGCCGCACACCGGGACAATTAGTAGCCGGGGAGCTGTTTTTT. It encodes CASRTPGQLVAGELFF. Variable domain in full (rest from reference TRBV18 and TRBJ2-2): NAGVMQNPRHLVRRRGQEARLRCSPMKGHSHVYWYRQLPEEGLKFMVYLQKENIIDESGMPKERFSAEFPKEGPSILRIQQVVRGDSAAYFCASRTPGQLVAGELFFGEGSRLTVL.

This chain uses TRBV10-3 with TRBJ2-3; 9 nucleotides match TRBD2. The CDR3 contains 15 residues. CDR1 ENHRY and CDR2 SYGVKD come from the germline V gene. V lost 6 bases and J lost 3; bases outside the gene matches: 7. The CDR3 protein is CAIRPREGLTDTQYF. The CDR3 DNA sequence: TGTGCCATCAGACCGCGGGAGGGCCTTACAGATACGCAGTATTTT.

The chain's CDR3 is CASSPRGQSYNEQFF. The CDR3 DNA follows: TGTGCCAGCAGCCCCAGGGGGCAATCCTACAATGAGCAGTTCTTC. The chain links TRBV27 to TRBJ2-1; 8 bases are shared with TRBD1. Losses at the gene ends were 6 bases for V and 1 base for J; bases not matched to a gene: 5. CDR3 size: 15 residues. CDR1 and CDR2 (germline): MNHEY, SMNVEV (reference sequence).

The rearrangement uses TRBV27 and TRBJ2-2; D might be TRBD1 (5 bases). Trimming took 6 bases from V and 0 from J, leaving 11 bases between them. This CDR3 spans 15 amino acids. Germline V gene data show CDR1 as MNHEY and CDR2 as SMNVEV (reference sequence). The CDR3, as DNA: TGTGCCAGCAGAGGGTTACAGGCGAACACCGGGGAGCTGTTTTTT. Its protein is CASRGLQANTGELFF.

J is TRBJ2-5 and V is TRBV18, with D possibly being TRBD1 (5 bases). With 5 bases removed from V and 5 bases from J, the gap between germline ends came to 15 bases. The CDR3 has 14 residues. Looked up from germline, CDR1 is KGHSH and CDR2 is LQKENI. CDR3 nucleotides: TGTGCCAGCTCATCCCAGGGTTTCGGTGAGACCCAGTACTTC. Translating it yields CASSSQGFGETQYF.

This clone was observed a few times. The chain is built from TRBV5-8 and TRBJ2-5; possibly TRBD2 for D (6 bases). V shed 4 bases and J shed 4 bases, with 23 bases lying between them. Germline loops: CDR1 SGHTS, CDR2 YDEGEE. This CDR3 comprises 17 residues. This CDR3 is CASSHLLPSVKGETQYF. The CDR3 nucleotides are TGTGCCAGCAGCCACCTTTTACCTAGCGTAAAGGGAGAGACCCAGTACTTC.

The chain employs TRBV2 and TRBJ2-1, with a weak D call TRBD2 (6 bases). CDR1 and CDR2 from the germline V gene are SNHLY and FYNNEI. This CDR3 region has 14 residues. Between the trimmed V and J ends, which lost 3 bases and 3 bases, there was a span of 9 bases. CDR3 nucleotide sequence: TGTGCCAGCAGTGAGTGGCGGGACTACAATGAGCAGTTCTTC. Translation: CASSEWRDYNEQFF.

V gene TRBV6-5 combines with J gene TRBJ1-5; tentatively, D is TRBD1 (5 bases). Trimming removed 5 bases at V and 0 bases at J, with 11 bases between. Germline V CDR1 and CDR2: MNHEY, SVGAGI. The length of the CDR3 is 15 residues. CDR3: CASSRGAGSNQPQHF. CDR3 DNA: TGTGCCAGCAGTAGGGGCGCGGGTAGCAATCAGCCCCAGCATTTT.

The chain has TRBV14 and TRBJ1-1; unclear D gene. With 3 bases removed from V and 0 bases from J, the gap between germline ends came to 5 bases. The CDR3 extends over 13 amino acids. Germline-derived CDR1 and CDR2 are SGHDN and FVKESK. The chain's CDR3 is CASSHSVNTEAFF. The CDR3 bases are TGTGCCAGCAGCCACAGTGTGAACACTGAAGCTTTCTTT.

The rearrangement links TRBV27 to TRBJ2-1; D is unresolved. The CDR3 covers 13 residues. Between the trimmed V and J ends, which lost 6 bases and 8 bases, there was a span of 14 bases. Per germline, CDR1 MNHEY and CDR2 SMNVEV (reference sequence). The chain's CDR3 is CASSEGALDEQFF. CDR3 DNA: TGTGCCAGCAGCGAAGGCGCCTTGGATGAGCAGTTCTTC.

This chain links TRBV23-1 with TRBJ1-1, with D perhaps TRBD1 (6 bases). TRBV23-1 is classed as an ORF, of uncertain function. With 0 bases removed from V and 5 bases from J, the gap between germline ends came to 13 bases. The CDR3 sequence is 15 residues long. DNA of the CDR3: TGCGCCAGCAGTCAATCACGGGGGCGCCGGACTGAAGCTTTCTTT. It is translated as CASSQSRGRRTEAFF.

This clone was counted once. The rearrangement joins TRBV5-4 to TRBJ2-3; 10 bases are a match to TRBD2. The CDR3 has 15 residues. V gave up 4 bases and J gave up 3 bases; unmatched junction bases: 5. CDR1 is SGHNT, CDR2 YYREEE, per germline (reference sequence). The CDR3 DNA reads TGTGCCAGCAGCCGTGGACTAGCGGAGACAGATACGCAGTATTTT. Its protein is CASSRGLAETDTQYF.

V is TRBV7-9 and J is TRBJ2-1; 8 bases line up with TRBD2. Germline CDR1 is SEHNR and CDR2 is FQNEAQ (reference sequence). After removal of 7 bases from V and 6 bases from J, the junction contained 8 bases not matched to a gene. The CDR3 is made up of 14 amino acids. The CDR3 coding sequence is TGTGCCAGCAACCCTCCGGGGGGGAGCAATGAGCAGTTCTTC. Translated: CASNPPGGSNEQFF.

The chain is built from TRBV28 and TRBJ2-1; 14 bases line up with TRBD2. The CDR3 runs to 19 residues. The germline V gene has CDR1 MDHEN and CDR2 SYDVKM. V shed 5 bases and J 2 bases; nucleotides not matched to a gene: 11. CDR3: CASSPPGLAGAGAYNEQFF. The CDR3 DNA is TGTGCCAGCAGTCCACCGGGACTAGCGGGAGCGGGGGCCTACAATGAGCAGTTCTTC.

This chain's CDR3 is CAIPISSGVEGPYNEQFF. DNA for the CDR3: TGTGCCATTCCCATTTCGTCCGGTGTAGAGGGACCCTACAATGAGCAGTTCTTC. The rearrangement uses TRBV5-4 and TRBJ2-1, with D perhaps assigned TRBD1 or TRBD2 (5 bases each). The CDR3 loop spans 18 amino acids. V lost 9 bases, J lost 2 bases, and 27 bases lay in between. Germline loops: CDR1 SGHNT, CDR2 YYREEE (reference sequence).

This clone was found once. The V gene is TRBV27, the J gene TRBJ2-7; D gene ambiguous. V was shortened by 2 bases and J by 2 bases, with 10 bases between the two germline ends. CDR1 is MNHEY and CDR2 is SMNVEV in the germline V gene (reference sequence). The CDR3 runs to 14 residues. CDR3 bases: TGTGCCAGCAGTTTAAAGGGATGGGCCTACGAGCAGTACTTC. This sequence encodes CASSLKGWAYEQYF.

The J gene is TRBJ1-2, the V gene TRBV29-1; 7 bases line up with TRBD1. The V and J ends lost 7 bases and 5 bases, in that order; junction bases with no gene match: 7. The CDR3 has 12 residues. The germline V gene encodes CDR1 SQVTM and CDR2 ANQGSEA. Written as DNA, the CDR3 is TGCAGCGGCCAGACAGGGACTTATGGCTACACCTTC. Translated, it gives CSGQTGTYGYTF.

The chain recombines TRBV29-1 with TRBJ1-3; D not certain. The length of the CDR3 is 14 residues. Looked up from germline, CDR1 is SQVTM and CDR2 is ANQGSEA. The V and J ends lost 4 bases and 0 bases respectively, with 10 bases between them. Here the CDR3 DNA reads TGCAGCGTTGGGGGAGGTGACTCTGGAAACACCATATATTTT. This gives the protein CSVGGGDSGNTIYF.

This clone has at least ten counts. This same CDR3 is encoded by further DNA sequences in the sample. The chain joins TRBV27 to TRBJ2-7; perhaps D is TRBD1 or TRBD2 (5 bases each). V gave up 1 base and J gave up 5 bases, with 6 bases separating them. CDR1 and CDR2 from the germline V gene are MNHEY and SMNVEV (reference sequence). The CDR3 covers 12 residues. Here the CDR3 DNA reads TGTGCCAGCAGTTTATTGGGGGACGAGCAGTACTTC. The encoded protein is CASSLLGDEQYF.

The chain couples TRBV7-9 to TRBJ2-2, with D tentatively TRBD1 (7 bases). CDR3 length equals 15 residues. The germline V gene has CDR1 SEHNR and CDR2 FQNEAQ (reference sequence). Trimming took 8 bases from V and 5 from J, leaving 18 bases between them. CDR3 residues: CASSGFRGATGELFF. The CDR3 DNA reads TGTGCCAGCTCCGGGTTCAGGGGGGCGACCGGGGAGCTGTTTTTT.

This clone was detected only once. V usage is TRBV7-9 and J usage is TRBJ1-2; D gene uncertain. V dropped 7 bases and J dropped 0 bases, with 15 bases sitting between them. This CDR3 region has 15 residues. Looked up from germline, CDR1 is SEHNR and CDR2 is FQNEAQ (reference sequence). The CDR3 DNA reads as TGTGCCAGCAACCCGGAGGGTACTGCTAACTATGGCTACACCTTC. Translating gives CASNPEGTANYGYTF.

The chain is built from TRBV4-3 and TRBJ2-5, with D possibly matching TRBD2 (5 bases). The CDR3 sequence is 17 residues long. Germline values: CDR1 LGHNA, CDR2 YSLEER. V was trimmed by 0 bases and J by 2 bases, leaving 16 bases between them. The CDR3 loop is CASSQETVRGGQETQYF. DNA for the CDR3: TGCGCCAGCAGCCAAGAAACGGTGAGAGGAGGTCAAGAGACCCAGTACTTC.

CDR3 sequence: CSVVGQKDYGYTF. The CDR3 DNA is TGCAGCGTTGTTGGACAAAAGGACTATGGCTACACCTTC. This sequence joins TRBV29-1 and TRBJ1-2; perhaps TRBD1 as D (5 bases). The CDR3 length is 13 residues. CDR1 is SQVTM and CDR2 is ANQGSEA in the germline V gene. V was trimmed by 4 bases and J by 3 bases, leaving 12 bases between them.

The rearrangement uses TRBV28 and TRBJ1-1; D call uncertain. The CDR3 consists of 14 residues. Trimming pared 6 bases from V and 1 base from J, leaving 12 bases between. Per germline, CDR1 MDHEN and CDR2 SYDVKM. CDR3 residues: CASSNLWPNTEAFF. CDR3 nucleotides: TGTGCCAGCAGCAACCTGTGGCCGAACACTGAAGCTTTCTTT.

The chain carries TRBV28 and TRBJ2-3, with a tentative D call TRBD1 (5 bases). Germline loops: CDR1 MDHEN, CDR2 SYDVKM. V was clipped by 2 bases and J by 4 bases, with 13 bases between them. The CDR3 covers 15 residues. The CDR3 region has the DNA TGTGCCAGCAGTTTACTCCAGGGTTTGGCAGATACGCAGTATTTT. It yields the protein CASSLLQGLADTQYF.

The rearrangement links TRBV11-2 to TRBJ1-4; D is possibly TRBD1 (5 bases). Germline V gene sequence: CDR1 SGHAT, CDR2 FQNNGV. This CDR3 comprises 17 residues. V was trimmed by 5 bases and J by 3 bases, leaving 19 bases between them. In nucleotides, the CDR3 is TGTGCCAGCAGCGGCGCGACAGTTGTTTTCCCTAATGAAAAACTGTTTTTT. Encoded protein: CASSGATVVFPNEKLFF.

In this sample, this clone turned up once. This chain uses TRBV10-2 with TRBJ2-7, with 7 bases lining up with TRBD2. This CDR3 spans 16 amino acids. Germline values: CDR1 WSHSY, CDR2 SAAADI. V trimming: 4 bases; J trimming: 2 bases; junction bases outside the gene matches: 11. The CDR3 coding sequence is TGCGCCAGCAGTGTCGACCGGGACTATTCTCCCTACGAGCAGTACTTC. Translating it yields CASSVDRDYSPYEQYF.

The chain employs TRBV28 and TRBJ2-7, with D perhaps TRBD2 (5 bases). V lost 2 bases to trimming and J lost 2 bases, with 10 bases between them. CDR3 length equals 14 residues. The germline V gene encodes CDR1 MDHEN and CDR2 SYDVKM. The CDR3 is CASSLKELAYEQYF. The DNA for the CDR3 is TGTGCCAGCAGTTTAAAGGAACTAGCCTACGAGCAGTACTTC.